Shown below are 2 T cell receptor beta chains from a single sample sequenced in a study of blood T cell repertoires in COVID-19. The data were produced by immunoSEQ multiplex PCR, yet TCRdb's version contains in-frame clones alone and is incomplete. The repertoire holds about 410,000 clones, with 80% to 95% as singletons. Sequencing was done on a sample of PBMCs or T cells enriched from blood (not recorded which). The receptors come from a man aged 18 to 35 who had recovered from COVID-19.

This chain connects TRBV30 to TRBJ1-2, with 10 bases that match TRBD1. The CDR3 contains 13 residues. Looked up from germline, CDR1 is GTSNPN and CDR2 is SVGIG (reference sequence). V gave up 2 bases and J gave up 5 bases; unmatched junction bases: 2. CDR3 residues: CAWSPGQGYGYTF. The CDR3 coding sequence is TGTGCCTGGAGTCCGGGACAGGGGTATGGCTACACCTTC. Full variable domain (remainder filled in from reference TRBV30 and TRBJ1-2): SQTIHQWPATLVQPVGSPLSLECTVEGTSNPNLYWYRQAAGRGLQLLFYSVGIGQISSEVPQNLSASRPQDRQFILSSKKLLLSDSGFYLCAWSPGQGYGYTFGSGTRLTVV.

The gene calls are TRBV18 and TRBJ1-2; D is perhaps TRBD1 (6 bases). CDR1 and CDR2 (germline): KGHSH, LQKENI. The CDR3 consists of 13 residues. Trimming removed 3 bases at V and 6 bases at J, with 11 bases between. The CDR3 loop is CASSPLNRDGYTF. As DNA, the CDR3 is TGTGCCAGCTCACCTTTAAACAGGGATGGCTACACCTTC.